One and the same sample provided the 15 T cell receptor beta chains below, sequenced in a study of shared clonotypes between healthy human individuals. The table came from immunoSEQ multiplex PCR; TCRdb's copy has only in-frame clones and leaves some out. The sample comprises 700,000 to 950,000 clones, roughly 96% of which are singletons, and about 0.22% rests with the top ten. Only CD45RO-negative cells positively selected for CCR7 counted as naive CD8 cells, so terminally differentiated effector memory CD45RA+ cells were excluded. The sample was naive CD8+ T cells sorted from blood. The receptors stem from a man younger than 45 in good health.

The J gene is TRBJ1-4, the V gene TRBV4-1; 9 bases align to TRBD1. Germline loops: CDR1 MGHRA, CDR2 YSYEKL. J lost 6 bases, V lost 5 bases, and 4 bases had no gene match. This CDR3 comprises 14 residues. The CDR3 loop reads CASSRRDRDEKLFF. CDR3 DNA sequence: TGCGCCAGCAGCAGACGGGACAGGGATGAAAAACTGTTTTTT.

V usage is TRBV29-1 and J usage is TRBJ1-2, with a tentative D call TRBD1 (6 bases). The germline gives CDR1 SQVTM, CDR2 ANQGSEA. The CDR3 has 13 amino acids. Deletions cut 4 bases from V and 8 bases from J, with 17 bases between. CDR3 coding DNA: TGCAGCGTTGTGCCCGGGGGGGGCCCAGGCTACACCTTC. Amino acid sequence: CSVVPGGGPGYTF.

The V call is TRBV5-1, the J call TRBJ2-7; D is unclear. V was pared by 3 bases and J by 0 bases, with 10 bases between. The CDR3 has 14 residues. Per germline, CDR1 SGHRS and CDR2 YFSETQ. CDR3 in DNA: TGCGCCAGCAGCTCCCTCCTCCCCTCCTACGAGCAGTACTTC. This translates into CASSSLLPSYEQYF.

This rearrangement joins TRBV19 to TRBJ2-7, with 10 bases fitting TRBD1. With 3 bases clipped from V and 4 bases from J, the junction kept 6 bases outside the gene matches. Germline V gives CDR1 LNHDA, CDR2 SQIVND (reference sequence). This CDR3 has 15 amino acids. The CDR3, as DNA: TGTGCCAGTAGTATGTTTTTGGGACAGGGGTACGAGCAGTACTTC. It specifies CASSMFLGQGYEQYF.

The chain is built from TRBV5-1 and TRBJ2-3; 11 nucleotides match TRBD2. CDR3 size: 16 residues. The ends lost 4 bases at V and 3 bases at J; junction bases unmatched: 7. Looked up from germline, CDR1 is SGHRS and CDR2 is YFSETQ. The CDR3 DNA is TGCGCCAGCAGCGAAGGGACTAGCGGTTTAACAGATACGCAGTATTTT. Encoded protein: CASSEGTSGLTDTQYF.

The rearrangement links TRBV29-1 to TRBJ2-7, with 10 bases identical to TRBD2. Germline CDR1 SQVTM, CDR2 ANQGSEA. The CDR3 has 15 residues. Trimming took 1 base from V and 2 from J; bases not matched to a gene: 5. This CDR3 reads CSVEATSGDTYEQYF. The CDR3 DNA reads as TGCAGCGTTGAAGCCACTAGCGGGGACACCTACGAGCAGTACTTC.

The chain joins TRBV4-1 to TRBJ1-4, with a weak D call TRBD1 (5 bases). V gave up 0 bases and J gave up 6 bases, with 14 bases separating them. CDR3 length: 16 residues. Germline CDR1 and CDR2: MGHRA and YSYEKL. CDR3 in DNA: TGCGCCAGCAGCCAAGAGGGGAGGGGCAATGATGAAAAACTGTTTTTT. Translation: CASSQEGRGNDEKLFF.

The genes are TRBV2 and TRBJ2-1; D call uncertain. Trimming took off 6 bases at V and 2 bases at J, with 11 bases between the two ends. The CDR3 is 14 residues long. Germline V gene lookup returns CDR1 SNHLY and CDR2 FYNNEI. The CDR3 sequence is CASRTADAYNEQFF. CDR3 nucleotide sequence: TGTGCCAGCAGGACCGCGGACGCCTACAATGAGCAGTTCTTC.

This rearrangement joins TRBV7-9 to TRBJ2-3; TRBD2 is a possible D gene (6 bases). CDR3 size: 16 residues. Germline V gene sequence: CDR1 SEHNR, CDR2 FQNEAQ (reference sequence). The V end was cut by 4 bases, the J end by 0 bases, with 14 bases between. The CDR3 DNA sequence: TGTGCCAGCAGCTCCCCGGGACTCCTTAGCACAGATACGCAGTATTTT. Its translation is CASSSPGLLSTDTQYF. Variable domain in full (rest from reference TRBV7-9 and TRBJ2-3): DTGVSQNPRHKITKRGQNVTFRCDPISEHNRLYWYRQTLGQGPEFLTYFQNEAQLEKSRLLSDRFSAERPKGSFSTLEIQRTEQGDSAMYLCASSSPGLLSTDTQYFGPGTRLTVL.

The chain has TRBV27 and TRBJ1-1; D possibly corresponds to TRBD1 (6 bases). V lost 5 bases, J lost 4 bases, and 20 bases lay in between. CDR3 length: 16 amino acids. Germline CDR1 MNHEY, CDR2 SMNVEV (reference sequence). CDR3 in DNA: TGTGCCAGCAGTCCCGGCTGGGGGGCGCGGAGCACTGAAGCTTTCTTT. This sequence encodes CASSPGWGARSTEAFF.

The V gene is TRBV7-6, the J gene TRBJ1-4, with 7 bases that match TRBD1. The CDR3 covers 19 residues. CDR1 and CDR2 (germline): SGHVS, FNYEAQ. The V and J ends lost 5 bases and 0 bases, in that order; junction bases with no gene match: 15. CDR3 loop: CASSRKPGGSYATNEKLFF. The DNA of the CDR3 is TGTGCCAGCAGCCGGAAGCCAGGGGGATCCTATGCAACTAATGAAAAACTGTTTTTT.

The gene calls are TRBV7-9 and TRBJ2-1; 9 nucleotides match TRBD2. The CDR3 consists of 16 residues. CDR1 SEHNR and CDR2 FQNEAQ come from the germline V gene (reference sequence). Trimming removed 3 bases from V and 8 bases from J; junction bases left unmatched: 11. CDR3 DNA sequence: TGTGCCAGCAGCTTCGACCCTGGGGGGACTAGCTATGAGCAGTTCTTC. Amino acid sequence: CASSFDPGGTSYEQFF.

This chain links TRBV10-1 with TRBJ2-7; no definite D call. Between the trimmed V and J ends, which lost 6 bases and 4 bases, there was a span of 13 bases. From germline, CDR1 is WNHNN and CDR2 SYGVQD (reference sequence). CDR3 length: 13 residues. CDR3 coding DNA: TGCGCCAGCAGGCCCGATGGAAGTTACGAGCAGTACTTC. Its protein product is CASRPDGSYEQYF.

This rearrangement joins TRBV9 to TRBJ2-5, with 9 bases that match TRBD2. Germline CDR1 is SGDLS and CDR2 is YYNGEE. V dropped 0 bases and J dropped 5; count of bases not matched to a gene: 5. The CDR3 contains 15 residues. The CDR3 DNA reads as TGTGCCAGCAGCGTAGGCGGGAGGGCCCACGAGACCCAGTACTTC. Translating gives CASSVGGRAHETQYF.

The J gene is TRBJ2-3, the V gene TRBV5-1; 14 nucleotides agree with TRBD2. V gave up 4 bases and J gave up 2 bases; unmatched junction bases: 3. From germline, CDR1 is SGHRS and CDR2 YFSETQ. CDR3 length: 16 residues. The CDR3 here is CASSPGLAGDTDTQYF. The CDR3 region has the DNA TGCGCCAGCAGCCCGGGACTAGCGGGAGACACAGATACGCAGTATTTT.